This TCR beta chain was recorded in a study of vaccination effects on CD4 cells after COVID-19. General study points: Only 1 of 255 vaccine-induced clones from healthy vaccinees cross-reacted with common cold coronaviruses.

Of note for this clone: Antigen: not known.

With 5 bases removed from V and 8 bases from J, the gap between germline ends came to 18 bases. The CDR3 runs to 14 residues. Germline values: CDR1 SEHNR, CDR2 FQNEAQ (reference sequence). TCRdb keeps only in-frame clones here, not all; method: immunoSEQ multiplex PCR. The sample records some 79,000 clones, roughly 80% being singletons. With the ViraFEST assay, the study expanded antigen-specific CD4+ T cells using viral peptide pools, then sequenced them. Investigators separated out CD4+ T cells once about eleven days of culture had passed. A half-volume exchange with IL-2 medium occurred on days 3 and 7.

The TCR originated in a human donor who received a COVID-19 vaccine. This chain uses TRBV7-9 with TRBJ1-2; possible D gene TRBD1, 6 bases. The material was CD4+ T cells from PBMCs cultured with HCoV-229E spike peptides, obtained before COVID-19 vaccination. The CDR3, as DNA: TGTGCCAGCAGCCCCACGGGCAGGGGCGAAGGCTACACCTTC. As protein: CASSPTGRGEGYTF.